The 5 T cell receptor beta chains reported below all come from one sample, sequenced in a study of blood T cell repertoires in COVID-19. Produced via immunoSEQ multiplex PCR; TCRdb's table is partial and in-frame only. The data show approximately 210,000 clones, approximately 80% seen once. Input material: PBMCs or T cells enriched from blood (not recorded which). The receptors originated from a woman in her sixties or seventies who had recovered from COVID-19.

The chain employs TRBV21-1 and TRBJ2-1; the table's D call, TRBD1, was not checked against the DNA. TRBV21-1 is shown as a pseudogene. The CDR3 totals 16 residues. The CDR3 DNA reads as TGTGCCAGCAGGATTGGGACAGGGGGGACCTACAATGAGCAGTTCTTC. It codes for CASRIGTGGTYNEQFF.

The chain couples TRBV29-1 to TRBJ1-1, with TRBD1 as a possible D gene (5 bases). Trimming pared 6 bases from V and 7 bases from J, leaving 12 bases between. CDR3 length: 11 residues. Germline assignment: CDR1 SQVTM and CDR2 ANQGSEA. The CDR3 coding sequence is TGCAGCGTGGATGACAGAAGTGAAGCTTTCTTT. It translates to CSVDDRSEAFF.

The rearrangement joins TRBV7-8 to TRBJ1-5, with a weak D call TRBD1 (6 bases). V was clipped by 5 bases and J by 3 bases, with 14 bases between them. Germline-derived CDR1 and CDR2 are SGHVS and FQNEAQ. The CDR3 extends over 15 amino acids. The CDR3 DNA sequence: TGTGCCAGCAGCCCAGGCAGGGGCACCAATCAGCCCCAGCATTTT. Translation gives CASSPGRGTNQPQHF.

This clone has only a few counts. The rearrangement uses TRBV20-1 and TRBJ2-7, with a tentative D call TRBD1 (6 bases). The CDR3 covers 11 residues. V was clipped by 3 bases and J by 9 bases, with 12 bases between them. Germline-derived CDR1 and CDR2 are DFQATT and SNEGSKA (reference sequence). This CDR3 reads CSARRQAGQYF. The CDR3, as DNA: TGCAGTGCTAGGAGACAGGCGGGGCAGTACTTC.

The rearrangement links TRBV21-1 to TRBJ2-7; the tabulated D call, TRBD2, remains unverified against the DNA. TRBV21-1 is designated a pseudogene. CDR3 length equals 16 residues. Written as DNA, the CDR3 is TGTGCCAGCAGCTTTTGTTTAGCGGGAGGGTCCTACGAGCAGTACTTC. Its translation is CASSFCLAGGSYEQYF.